This T cell receptor (beta chain) was found in a study of metastatic and nonmetastatic thyroid tumors. As for the study in general: Comparative analysis of repertoires was undertaken across blood and tumor or nodule tissue obtained from malignant and benign thyroid patients. Study-wide results and limits: Benign nodules reportedly had significantly lower TCR beta diversity than malignant thyroid tumors in blood and tumor.

In the source study's methods: It was from CDR3 differences across clinicopathological groups that a distant-metastasis classifier for papillary thyroid cancer was built. TCRdb re-processed the PCR reads through MiXCR. TCRdb, not the authors, supplied the V and J calls. The sample includes some 30,000 clones, approximately 11% of them seen just once. This clone was observed many times. Its antigen is not known. Thyroid surgery had not been preceded by any treatment in any patient. The sequence was collected from a female donor with papillary thyroid cancer or a benign thyroid nodule (not recorded which). Some clones in this sample may be carry-over from other donors' samples. The sequenced sample was blood.

CDR3: CAWRARDFSYEQYF. In DNA form, the CDR3 reads TGTGCCTGGAGGGCCCGGGACTTCTCCTACGAGCAGTACTTC. The V call is TRBV30, the J call TRBJ2-7; D is perhaps TRBD2 (6 bases). Germline lookup yields CDR1 GTSNPN and CDR2 SVGIG (reference sequence). V shed 3 bases and J shed 0 bases, with 12 bases lying between them. The CDR3 is made up of 14 amino acids.